These T cell receptor beta chains were read from a single sample in a study of blood T cells in healthy people across ages. Each CDR3 protein gets one entry after TCRdb re-called the 5' RACE reads with MiXCR. Of about 1,600,000 distinct CDR3 sequences in the sample, 35% to 45% were seen once. The sample comprised blood. These receptor sequences come from a woman under 30 in good health. Both conserved end residues are part of each CDR3. D genes are given only for firm matches. Expanded clones get a size class; other rows say once, few or many, or leave the size out.

D gene	V gene	J gene	clone size	CDR3 DNA	CDR3 protein
TRBD2	TRBV15	TRBJ2-7	NA	TGTGCCACCAGCAGTAGCGGGAGGGAAAACGAGCAGTACTTC	CATSSSGRENEQYF
NA	TRBV12-3/TRBV12-4	TRBJ1-1	few	TGTGCCAGCAGGGCAGACAGGAGAAACACTGAAGCTTTCTTT	CASRADRRNTEAFF
TRBD1	TRBV29-1	TRBJ1-1	NA	TGCAGCGTCAACAGGGGGCGTCAGGCTTTCTTT	CSVNRGRQAFF
NA	TRBV4-2	TRBJ2-5	few	TGTGCCAGCAGCCAAGATCTCTTCAATGAGCAGTACTTC	CASSQDLFNEQYF
TRBD1	TRBV18	TRBJ1-1	few	TGTGCCAGCTCACAGACAGGGGGTGTTACTGAAGCTTTCTTT	CASSQTGGVTEAFF
NA	TRBV6-1	TRBJ2-7	NA	TGTGCCAGCAGTGAAACGGGGGCGCGCTACGAGCAGTACTTC	CASSETGARYEQYF
NA	TRBV20-1	TRBJ2-2	NA	TGCAGTGCTCGATGGGGGAGAGTGACCGGGGAGCTGTTTTTT	CSARWGRVTGELFF
NA	TRBV10-1	TRBJ1-1	NA	TGCGCCAGCAGTGATGGCGGATGGAACACTGAAGCTTTCTTT	CASSDGGWNTEAFF
TRBD2	TRBV5-1	TRBJ2-7	many	TGCGCCAGCAGCTGGGGACTAGAGGAGCAGTACTTC	CASSWGLEEQYF
TRBD1	TRBV28	TRBJ1-2	NA	TGTGCCAGCTCCGGGACAGGGACCTCTAGGGATGGCTACACCTTC	CASSGTGTSRDGYTF
NA	TRBV7-9	TRBJ1-5	NA	TGTGCCAGCAGCGAAGCGCCGAACCGTTTTAGCAATCAGCCCCAGCATTTT	CASSEAPNRFSNQPQHF
NA	TRBV6-1	TRBJ1-2	NA	TGTGCCAGCAGTCACCCGGGACACGACTATGGCTACACCTTC	CASSHPGHDYGYTF
TRBD2	TRBV9	TRBJ2-3	NA	TGTGCCAGCAGCCCCCACCGACTAGCGAGTACAGATACGCAGTATTTT	CASSPHRLASTDTQYF
TRBD2	TRBV12-3/TRBV12-4	TRBJ2-1	NA	TGTGCCAGCAGTTTAGGGAAGGTAGCGGGAGTGCGGGAGCAGTTCTTC	CASSLGKVAGVREQFF